Only a few counts were recorded for the clone carrying this TCR beta chain. Its antigen remains unknown. One end of the junction does not line up with germline, which may come from a read error. The CDR3 is made up of 12 amino acids. Through Arm-PCR of CDR3 regions and iRepertoire HTBI primers, TCR beta libraries were built. MiXCR was run by TCRdb on the multiplex PCR reads, yielding one entry per CDR3 protein. The sample lists fewer than 650,000 distinct CDR3 sequences, around 16% occurring once. The data derive from a study of regulatory T cells in long-lasting Graves disease. General observations from the study: Persistent Graves' patients showed less TCR diversity than newly diagnosed ones. TRBV28, TRBJ1-2 and TRBJ2-5 were segments that persistent disease favored.

Time point here: newly diagnosed GD, antithyroid drugs for less than 3 months. Extracted PBMC RNA gave rise to the TCR library. American Thyroid Association guidelines were used to diagnose Graves' disease. The same data also contributed to another study, on T cells in Graves' hyperthyroidism and ophthalmopathy.

Sample: peripheral blood mononuclear cells (PBMCs), taken at new diagnosis, from a patient treated with antithyroid drugs. The chain employs TRBV12-3 or TRBV12-4 and TRBJ1-1, with a tentative D call TRBD1 (5 bases). This TCR was recovered from a man younger than 30 with Graves disease. This CDR3 reads CASSDGGPEASF. CDR3 nucleotide sequence: TGTGCCAGCAGTGACGGGGGTCCTGAAGCTTCCTTT.